These 29 T cell receptor beta chains originate from one sample sequenced in a study of CD8+ T cells in alopecia areata. After isolation, RNA underwent reverse transcription to generate cDNA as the sequencing template. The assay was immunoSEQ multiplex PCR, and TCRdb's table has in-frame clones only and misses some. The sample has 90,000 to 100,000 clones; around 44% are singletons. Input material: CD4+ T cells sorted from blood. The source of these receptors is a human donor with alopecia areata.

This rearrangement joins TRBV29-1 to TRBJ2-5, with TRBD2 matching over 14 bases. The J call may be mistaken, given a closer DNA end match to TRBJ2-7. The CDR3 covers 16 residues. Germline V gives CDR1 SQVTM, CDR2 ANQGSEA. This CDR3 is CSVEGLGLAGVYEQYF. The CDR3 nucleotides are TGCAGCGTTGAAGGTCTGGGACTAGCGGGGGTCTACGAGCAGTACTTC.

V gene TRBV29-1 combines with J gene TRBJ2-1; tentatively, D is TRBD1 or TRBD2 (5 bases each). Germline assignment: CDR1 SQVTM and CDR2 ANQGSEA. The CDR3 consists of 9 residues. CDR3 nucleotide sequence: TGCAGTGTCGGGACCGAGCAGTTCTTC. Translating it yields CSVGTEQFF.

In nucleotides, the CDR3 is TGCAGCGGTACAACAGGCGGAGGTTCCTACGAGCAGTACTTC. It is translated as CSGTTGGGSYEQYF. V gene TRBV29-1 combines with J gene TRBJ2-7, with D possibly being TRBD1 or TRBD2 (5 bases each). V lost 7 bases, J lost 1 base, and 17 bases lay in between. The germline V gene encodes CDR1 SQVTM and CDR2 ANQGSEA. CDR3 size: 14 residues.

The chain is built from TRBV29-1 and TRBJ2-5; TRBD1 matches 7 bases. The CDR3 consists of 12 residues. V shed 8 bases and J 3 bases; nucleotides not matched to a gene: 6. The V gene's germline CDR1 is SQVTM and CDR2 ANQGSEA. As DNA, the CDR3 is TGCAGCAAACAAGGGACAGAAGAGACCCAGTACTTC. Its protein product is CSKQGTEETQYF.

This chain links TRBV6-5 with TRBJ1-1; D call uncertain. The V end was cut by 5 bases, the J end by 10 bases, with 14 bases between. This CDR3 comprises 12 residues. The germline V gene has CDR1 MNHEY and CDR2 SVGAGI. Here the CDR3 DNA reads TGTGCCAGCAGTGCGAGAGGAGGTGGAGCTTTCTTT. The encoded protein is CASSARGGGAFF.

This chain uses TRBV30 with TRBJ2-1; D is unresolved. Trimming removed 0 bases at V and 7 bases at J, with 4 bases between. The germline gives CDR1 GTSNPN, CDR2 SVGIG (reference sequence). The CDR3 contains 11 residues. The CDR3 DNA reads TGTGCCTGGAGTGTACAGAATGAGCAGTTCTTC. Protein sequence: CAWSVQNEQFF.

The gene calls are TRBV18 and TRBJ2-1; D is ambiguous. Between the trimmed V and J ends, which lost 0 bases and 4 bases, there was a span of 4 bases. The CDR3 runs 13 residues. CDR1 KGHSH and CDR2 LQKENI come from the germline V gene. In DNA form, the CDR3 reads TGTGCCAGCTCACCACCCGAATACAATGAGCAGTTCTTC. This gives the protein CASSPPEYNEQFF.

The V call is TRBV29-1, the J call TRBJ1-2, with D hard to call. V lost 0 bases to trimming and J lost 8 bases, with 13 bases between them. The CDR3 consists of 13 residues. Germline CDR1 SQVTM, CDR2 ANQGSEA. The CDR3 sequence is CSVEELTASGYTF. CDR3 bases: TGCAGCGTTGAAGAACTTACAGCTTCGGGCTACACCTTC.

This clone was detected a few times. The chain couples TRBV29-1 to TRBJ2-7; either TRBD1 or TRBD2 may supply D (6 bases each). This CDR3 has 13 residues. V dropped 6 bases and J dropped 1 base, with 13 bases sitting between them. The germline CDR1 and CDR2 sequences are SQVTM and ANQGSEA. In DNA form, the CDR3 reads TGCAGCGTGGCGGGACATGTATCCTACGAGCAGTACTTC. It encodes CSVAGHVSYEQYF.

This chain links TRBV5-1 with TRBJ2-7, with 15 bases fitting TRBD2. This CDR3 comprises 16 residues. Per germline, CDR1 SGHRS and CDR2 YFSETQ. The V segment lost 3 bases and the J segment 2 bases; nucleotides outside the gene matches: 3. The CDR3 region is CASSWGLAGGTYEQYF. As DNA, the CDR3 is TGCGCCAGCAGCTGGGGACTAGCGGGGGGAACCTACGAGCAGTACTTC.

This chain uses TRBV5-1 with TRBJ2-5; a weak D match, TRBD1 (6 bases). The CDR3 spans 17 residues. Trimming pared 0 bases from V and 3 bases from J, leaving 18 bases between. The germline V gene encodes CDR1 SGHRS and CDR2 YFSETQ. DNA of the CDR3: TGCGCCAGCAGCTTGGATCCCGCCGGGACAATAGAAGAGACCCAGTACTTC. This sequence encodes CASSLDPAGTIEETQYF.

The table lists this clone with a count of one. In nucleotides, the CDR3 is TGTGCCAGCAGTTCACAAAATCAGCCCCAGCATTTT. Translated: CASSSQNQPQHF. The genes are TRBV27 and TRBJ1-5, with D unclear. The CDR3 is 12 amino acids. Germline CDR1 MNHEY, CDR2 SMNVEV (reference sequence). Trimming took off 4 bases at V and 4 bases at J, with 5 bases between the two ends.

The chain has TRBV6-5 and TRBJ2-7; D gene uncertain. V lost 6 bases and J lost 2, with 11 bases in between. Germline V lookup: CDR1 MNHEY, CDR2 SVGAGI. The CDR3 is 13 residues long. For the CDR3, the DNA is TGTGCCAGCAGCTCCCATACTACCTACGAGCAGTACTTC. Encoded protein: CASSSHTTYEQYF.

The table lists this clone with a few counts. The CDR3 DNA reads TGTGCCAGCACCCGCGGGGGGGCGATGCACAATGAGCAGTTCTTC. This sequence encodes CASTRGGAMHNEQFF. The genes are TRBV11-2 and TRBJ2-1; 9 positions agree with TRBD2. V was pared by 7 bases and J by 5 bases, with 9 bases of the junction left unmatched. Germline V gene data show CDR1 as SGHAT and CDR2 as FQNNGV. This CDR3 has 15 amino acids.

This clone was detected a few times. This chain connects TRBV20-1 to TRBJ1-2; a weak D match, TRBD1 (5 bases). CDR1 is DFQATT and CDR2 is SNEGSKA in the germline V gene (reference sequence). Deletions cut 6 bases from V and 8 bases from J, with 13 bases between. This CDR3 region has 11 residues. In DNA form, the CDR3 reads TGCAGTGCCGGGACGTCATCCGGCTACACCTTC. Translating it yields CSAGTSSGYTF.

This clone was seen a handful of times. CDR3 sequence (DNA): TGTGCCAGCAGCTTGGAGCCTAGCGGGGTGGTGGAGCAGTACTTC. Residues: CASSLEPSGVVEQYF. This chain connects TRBV5-4 to TRBJ2-7, with 9 bases that match TRBD2. The CDR3 consists of 15 residues. J lost 7 bases, V lost 0 bases, and 8 bases had no gene match. Germline loops: CDR1 SGHNT, CDR2 YYREEE (reference sequence).

The chain couples TRBV29-1 to TRBJ2-5; D is ambiguous. The length of the CDR3 is 12 residues. V dropped 1 base and J dropped 7 bases, with 10 bases sitting between them. The V gene's germline CDR1 is SQVTM and CDR2 ANQGSEA. CDR3 in DNA: TGCAGCGTTGAAGCCGATTCAGGGACCCAGTACTTC. This translates into CSVEADSGTQYF.

J is TRBJ2-5 and V is TRBV30; a possible D gene is TRBD2 (5 bases). This CDR3 has 12 residues. V shed 2 bases and J shed 5 bases, with 9 bases lying between them. Germline assignment: CDR1 GTSNPN and CDR2 SVGIG (reference sequence). In nucleotides, the CDR3 is TGTGCCTGGAGTCGCGGGTCGGAGACCCAGTACTTC. It encodes CAWSRGSETQYF.

This chain connects TRBV19 to TRBJ1-5; a possible D gene is TRBD1 (6 bases). V was pared by 6 bases and J by 3 bases, with 9 bases between. The germline gives CDR1 LNHDA, CDR2 SQIVND (reference sequence). The CDR3 totals 13 residues. The CDR3: CASRRDTNQPQHF. The CDR3 DNA sequence: TGTGCCAGTAGACGGGACACCAATCAGCCCCAGCATTTT.

This chain uses TRBV5-1 with TRBJ2-1; D is possibly TRBD2 (8 bases). V shed 4 bases and J shed 0 bases, with 14 bases lying between them. Germline CDR1 reads SGHRS; CDR2 reads YFSETQ. The CDR3 is 16 residues long. CDR3 nucleotide sequence: TGCGCCAGCAGCGTTAGCGGGGACAGCTCCTACAATGAGCAGTTCTTC. Amino acids: CASSVSGDSSYNEQFF.

The chain carries TRBV29-1 and TRBJ2-7; perhaps TRBD2 as D (6 bases). The CDR3 is made up of 13 amino acids. Germline V CDR1 and CDR2: SQVTM, ANQGSEA. Trimming took off 5 bases at V and 3 bases at J, with 14 bases between the two ends. In nucleotides, the CDR3 is TGCAGCGTTCGGGTTCGGCGGGACTACGAGCAGTACTTC. Its translation is CSVRVRRDYEQYF.

This clone was detected a few times. The chain carries TRBV29-1 and TRBJ2-3; 11 positions agree with TRBD2. V shed 7 bases, J shed 5 bases, and the junction held 8 bases outside the gene matches. Germline V gives CDR1 SQVTM, CDR2 ANQGSEA. There are 14 residues in the CDR3. The CDR3 spells CSAFSGRAGDTQYF. As DNA, the CDR3 is TGCAGCGCCTTTAGCGGGAGGGCGGGAGATACGCAGTATTTT.

The rearrangement links TRBV29-1 to TRBJ2-5; a possible D gene is TRBD1 (6 bases). V gave up 5 bases and J gave up 5 bases, with 18 bases separating them. Germline lookup yields CDR1 SQVTM and CDR2 ANQGSEA. The CDR3 runs to 14 residues. The CDR3 here is CSVLGTPRGETQYF. The DNA of the CDR3 is TGCAGCGTTTTAGGGACACCGAGGGGCGAGACCCAGTACTTC.

The CDR3 is CASSRTGGTVDEQYF. CDR3 DNA sequence: TGCGCCAGCAGCCGCACAGGGGGCACCGTAGACGAGCAGTACTTC. V and J are TRBV5-1 and TRBJ2-7; 9 bases line up with TRBD1. V lost 4 bases, J lost 5 bases, and 10 bases stayed unmatched. Germline V CDR1 and CDR2: SGHRS, YFSETQ. This CDR3 contains 15 residues.

CDR3 DNA sequence: TGTGCCAGCAGTCTGATCGGCCGGGATACGCAGTATTTT. Translation gives CASSLIGRDTQYF. The chain employs TRBV28 and TRBJ2-3, with no clear D. The V gene lost 5 bases and the J gene lost 6 bases, with 12 bases spanning the gap. In germline, CDR1 is MDHEN, CDR2 SYDVKM. CDR3 size: 13 residues.

This chain connects TRBV7-2 to TRBJ1-1; possibly TRBD1 for D (5 bases). CDR1 SGHTA and CDR2 FQGNSA come from the germline V gene. The germline V and J ends were trimmed by 5 bases and 4 bases, with 17 bases remaining between them. The CDR3 is made up of 15 amino acids. The CDR3 DNA reads TGTGCCAGCAGCCGAGGGGACGCCTGGGGCACTGAAGCTTTCTTT. This encodes CASSRGDAWGTEAFF.

The rearrangement joins TRBV30 to TRBJ2-5; 12 positions agree with TRBD2. Per the germline V gene, CDR1 is GTSNPN and CDR2 is SVGIG (reference sequence). There are 16 residues in the CDR3. J was trimmed by 7 bases and V by 3 bases; bases with no gene match: 12. The CDR3 nucleotides read TGTGCCTGGAGCCCAGGACTAGCGGGGAGCCGAGGGACCCAGTACTTC. Residues: CAWSPGLAGSRGTQYF.

The V call is TRBV30, the J call TRBJ2-5; D not resolved. Trimming took off 3 bases at V and 5 bases at J, with 7 bases between the two ends. The germline V gene has CDR1 GTSNPN and CDR2 SVGIG (reference sequence). CDR3 size: 11 residues. The DNA of the CDR3 is TGTGCCTGGAGCGGATTTGAGACCCAGTACTTC. This sequence encodes CAWSGFETQYF.

The CDR3 nucleotides read TGCGCCAGCAGCTTGGGACCGACCAACACTGAAGCTTTCTTT. Its translation is CASSLGPTNTEAFF. The J gene is TRBJ1-1, the V gene TRBV5-1, with unresolved D. The CDR3 totals 14 residues. V dropped 0 bases and J dropped 2 bases, with 8 bases sitting between them. Germline loops: CDR1 SGHRS, CDR2 YFSETQ.